This TCR beta chain appears in the sequencing data of a study of identical twins. TCRdb redid the calling of the 5' RACE reads with MiXCR, one entry per CDR3 protein. Among roughly 630,000 distinct CDR3 sequences, just over 7% were seen once, and the ten largest hold roughly 1.6%. General study results and limits: Within cord blood, abundant beta clonotypes carried fewer insertions, but memory repertoires showed no such trend. Invariant MAIT and iNKT cells may have partly biased zero-insertion analyses.

As to this clonotype: Its specificity is unknown.

Germline V lookup: CDR1 SNHLY, CDR2 FYNNEI. After removal of 6 bases from V and 2 bases from J, the junction contained 8 bases not matched to a gene. This CDR3 comprises 15 residues. The same specimen was also included in a second study, on yellow fever vaccine responses in identical twins.

The chain couples TRBV2 to TRBJ2-5, with TRBD2 matching over 8 bases. The receptor was isolated from a woman between 18 and 29 years old in good health. Sequenced input: PBMCs. CDR3 nucleotide sequence: TGTGCCAGCAGCGCAAGCGGGGGCGTACAAGAGACCCAGTACTTC. Residues: CASSASGGVQETQYF.